These T cell receptor beta chains were read from a single sample in a study of blood T cells in healthy people across ages. TCRdb fed the 5' RACE reads into MiXCR, producing one record per CDR3 protein. Here the sample spans 800,000 to 900,000 distinct CDR3 sequences, about 62% being singletons. Sequences were obtained from blood. These receptors were obtained from a man aged 25 to 40 in good health. CDR3s include the opening cysteine and the closing phenylalanine or tryptophan. D genes are given only for firm matches. Where a row states a size, it is once, few, many or the class of an expanded clone; other rows omit it.

d_call	v_call	j_call	clone_size	cdr3_nt	cdr3_aa
.	TRBV12-3/TRBV12-4	TRBJ2-1	.	TGTGCCAGCAGTTTTCTCGGGACCCGCAACAATGAGCAGTTCTTC	CASSFLGTRNNEQFF
.	TRBV4-3	TRBJ1-5	.	TGCGCCAGCAGCCAAGATGTCGGGGGTAATCAGCCCCAGCATTTT	CASSQDVGGNQPQHF
.	TRBV5-5	TRBJ2-5	few	TGTGCCATCAGCTCAACAGGGGAGGGGGGGCAAGAGACCCAGTACTTC	CAISSTGEGGQETQYF
TRBD2	TRBV10-3	TRBJ2-7	few	TGTGCCATCAGTGCTTCTAGCGGGGGGTACGAGCAGTACTTC	CAISASSGGYEQYF
TRBD1	TRBV28	TRBJ1-2	.	TGTGCCAGCCGACAGGGACCTCTCCTGGGGGGCTACACCTTC	CASRQGPLLGGYTF
TRBD2	TRBV4-3	TRBJ2-1	.	TGCGCCAGCAGCCAAGATCAAGGTGCGGGGGGCGCCTACAATGAGCAGTTCTTC	CASSQDQGAGGAYNEQFF
.	TRBV7-2	TRBJ2-5	few	TGTGCCAGCAGCTTAGTTAGGACTCAAGAGACCCAGTACTTC	CASSLVRTQETQYF
.	TRBV4-2	TRBJ1-1	.	TGTGCCAGCAGCCAAGACTTCCTGAACACTGAAGCTTTCTTT	CASSQDFLNTEAFF
.	TRBV7-3	TRBJ2-5	.	TGTGCCAGCAGCACGTCCGGGGGGCCGGGGGAGACCCAGTACTTC	CASSTSGGPGETQYF
.	TRBV20-1	TRBJ2-3	.	TGCAGTGCTCGCCGGGGGCCCCGCACAGATACGCAGTATTTT	CSARRGPRTDTQYF
TRBD2	TRBV12-3/TRBV12-4	TRBJ2-5	medium-sized	TGTGCCAGCAGTTTAGGCGGGGGAGGTGAGACCCAGTACTTC	CASSLGGGGETQYF
.	TRBV5-1	TRBJ2-5	.	TGCGCCAGCAGTGACCAGGGACAAGAGACCCAGTACTTC	CASSDQGQETQYF
TRBD1	TRBV9	TRBJ1-1	.	TGTGCCAGCAGCGACTCTCAGGGGGCGAACACTGAAGCTTTCTTT	CASSDSQGANTEAFF
.	TRBV6-6	TRBJ1-2	.	TGTGCCAGCAGCGGGGGGGATCATGGCTACACCTTC	CASSGGDHGYTF
TRBD1	TRBV12-3/TRBV12-4	TRBJ2-3	few	TGTGCCAGCAGTTTATCGACAGGGGGAAACACAGATACGCAGTATTTT	CASSLSTGGNTDTQYF
TRBD1	TRBV12-3/TRBV12-4	TRBJ2-7	.	TGTGCCAGCAGACGACAGGGACCCTCCTACGAGCAGTACTTC	CASRRQGPSYEQYF
.	TRBV13	TRBJ2-1	.	TGTGCCAGCAGCTTAGAACGGGGGGCGTACTACAATGAGCAGTTCTTC	CASSLERGAYYNEQFF
TRBD1	TRBV7-2	TRBJ2-5	many	TGTGCCAGCAGCTCAGGGGGCGGGACCATACAAGAGACCCAGTACTTC	CASSSGGGTIQETQYF
TRBD2	TRBV20-1	TRBJ2-3	.	TGCAGTGTTGTGGGACTAGGCCGCTCAGATACGCGGTATTTT	CSVVGLGRSDTRYF
TRBD2	TRBV27	TRBJ2-5	.	TGTGCCAGCAGTTTCCTAGCGGGGGTGGAGACCCAGTACTTC	CASSFLAGVETQYF
.	TRBV7-2	TRBJ2-3	.	TGTGCCAGCAGCTTAGGGGCTAGTAGTCGAGCAGATACGCAGTATTTT	CASSLGASSRADTQYF
TRBD1	TRBV6-5	TRBJ1-5	.	TGTGCCAGCAGTTACTCTACAGGGGTAGGTCAGCCCCAGCATTTT	CASSYSTGVGQPQHF
.	TRBV6-2/TRBV6-3	TRBJ1-1	.	TGTGCCAGCAGGGAACCCGGACTCTTGGCGGGGGGGACTGAAGCTTTCTTT	CASREPGLLAGGTEAFF
.	TRBV7-2	TRBJ2-7	.	TGTGCCAGCAGCTTAGTCGGGGATGCCTACGAGCAGTACTTC	CASSLVGDAYEQYF
.	TRBV5-1	TRBJ2-4	few	TGCGCCAGCAGCTTGGAATCGTGGGAAAACATTCAGTACTTC	CASSLESWENIQYF
TRBD2	TRBV2	TRBJ2-1	.	TGTGCCAGCAAAGGAGGTAGCGGGGGGGCCAATGAGCAGTTCTTC	CASKGGSGGANEQFF
.	TRBV7-9	TRBJ1-4	.	TGTGCCAGCAGCCTCCAATTACAGGCAACTAAGGAAAAACTGTTTTTT	CASSLQLQATKEKLFF
.	TRBV6-2/TRBV6-3	TRBJ2-7	few	TGTGCCAGCAGTTCTTTTTCGGGTCGGCAAACCTACGAGCAGTACTTC	CASSSFSGRQTYEQYF
.	TRBV29-1	TRBJ1-2	.	TGCAGCGTTGAAGATCGGGCTGAAGGCTACACCTTC	CSVEDRAEGYTF
.	TRBV4-3	TRBJ1-3	.	TGCGCCAGCAGCCAAGAACTTGGAAACCTTGGAAACACCATATATTTT	CASSQELGNLGNTIYF
TRBD1	TRBV20-1	TRBJ2-3	.	TGCAGTGCAACGACAGGGACCGCTGGCCCGACAGATACGCAGTATTTT	CSATTGTAGPTDTQYF
.	TRBV12-3/TRBV12-4	TRBJ2-3	.	TGTGCCAGCAGTCCCGCCTGGACACGGAGAGCAGATACGCAGTATTTT	CASSPAWTRRADTQYF
.	TRBV3-1	TRBJ2-5	.	TGTGCCAGCAGCCAAGATGCCAGGGGGGGAAAAGGCCAGTACTTC	CASSQDARGGKGQYF
TRBD1	TRBV9	TRBJ2-1	few	TGTGCCAGCAGCGAGCCCAGGACAGGCTATGAGCAGTTCTTC	CASSEPRTGYEQFF
.	TRBV3-1	TRBJ2-4	few	TGTGCCAGCAGCCAAGGAATAGGGGGTTTCGGGGAGCAGTACTTC	CASSQGIGGFGEQYF
TRBD1	TRBV6-2/TRBV6-3	TRBJ2-3	.	TGTGCCAGCAGTTACTCAACAGGGGAAGACCCTGGCTCCACAGATACGCAGTATTTT	CASSYSTGEDPGSTDTQYF